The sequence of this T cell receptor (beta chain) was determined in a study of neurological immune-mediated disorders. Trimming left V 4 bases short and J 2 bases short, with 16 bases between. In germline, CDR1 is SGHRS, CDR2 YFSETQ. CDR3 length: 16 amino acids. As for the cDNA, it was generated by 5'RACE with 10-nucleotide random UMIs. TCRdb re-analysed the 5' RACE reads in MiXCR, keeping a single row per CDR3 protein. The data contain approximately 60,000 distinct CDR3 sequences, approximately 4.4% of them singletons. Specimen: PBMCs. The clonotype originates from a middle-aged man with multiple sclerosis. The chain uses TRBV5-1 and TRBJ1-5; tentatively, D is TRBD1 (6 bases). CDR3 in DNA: TGCGCCAGCAGCGTGGGGGACATGATGGGCAATCAGCCCCAGCATTTT. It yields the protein CASSVGDMMGNQPQHF.